Presented here are 7 T cell receptor beta chains from one specimen sequenced in a study of blood T cell repertoires in COVID-19. The method was immunoSEQ multiplex PCR; TCRdb's version includes in-frame clones alone and lacks a portion of them. The sample yields tens of thousands of clones, 65% to 90% seen once. The sequenced material came from peripheral blood. The source of these receptors is a woman older than 75 with active or convalescent COVID-19.

The chain employs TRBV28 and TRBJ2-1; 11 positions match TRBD1. Germline CDR1 is MDHEN and CDR2 is SYDVKM. V gave up 7 bases and J gave up 8 bases; unmatched junction bases: 10. This CDR3 is 15 amino acids long. The CDR3: CASNGGQGARDEQFF. The DNA for the CDR3 is TGTGCCAGCAACGGCGGACAGGGGGCGAGGGATGAGCAGTTCTTC.

The rearrangement links TRBV12-3 or TRBV12-4 to TRBJ2-2, with D perhaps matching TRBD2 (6 bases). The CDR3 is 12 amino acids. Trimming pared 8 bases from V and 7 bases from J, leaving 11 bases between. The CDR3 region is CASVLAIGELFF. CDR3 coding DNA: TGTGCCAGCGTACTAGCTATCGGGGAGCTGTTTTTT.

This clone came up a few times. V usage is TRBV30 and J usage is TRBJ2-1; 13 bases agree with TRBD2. Unmatched junction bases numbered 5, after V lost 2 bases and J lost 7 bases. The CDR3 length is 15 residues. The germline CDR1 and CDR2 sequences are GTSNPN and SVGIG (reference sequence). The CDR3 spells CAWSTGTSGINEQFF. The DNA for the CDR3 is TGTGCCTGGAGTACCGGGACTAGCGGGATTAATGAGCAGTTCTTC. The whole variable domain, remainder taken from reference TRBV30 and TRBJ2-1, is SQTIHQWPATLVQPVGSPLSLECTVEGTSNPNLYWYRQAAGRGLQLLFYSVGIGQISSEVPQNLSASRPQDRQFILSSKKLLLSDSGFYLCAWSTGTSGINEQFFGPGTRLTVL.

This clone appeared once. The chain employs TRBV29-1 and TRBJ1-1; maybe TRBD1 (5 bases). The CDR3 runs 15 residues. CDR1 and CDR2 from the germline V gene are SQVTM and ANQGSEA. V lost 6 bases and J 1 base, leaving 18 bases between the germline ends. The CDR3 DNA sequence: TGCAGCGTCACCACCACGGGACTCAAGAACACTGAAGCTTTCTTT. Translating it yields CSVTTTGLKNTEAFF. Full variable domain (outside the CDR3, taken from reference TRBV29-1 and TRBJ1-1): SAVISQKPSRDICQRGTSLTIQCQVDSQVTMMFWYRQQPGQSLTLIATANQGSEATYESGFVIDKFPISRPNLTFSTLTVSNMSPEDSSIYLCSVTTTGLKNTEAFFGQGTRLTVV.

This rearrangement joins TRBV7-2 to TRBJ2-5; D is undetermined. The CDR3 has 15 residues. V lost 1 base, J lost 4 bases, and 13 bases lay in between. Germline CDR1 and CDR2: SGHTA and FQGNSA. The CDR3, as DNA: TGTGCCAGCAGCTTAGATGGCTGGTATATAGAGACCCAGTACTTC. It specifies CASSLDGWYIETQYF.

The chain links TRBV7-2 to TRBJ2-7; the match to TRBD1 covers 9 bases. Germline lookup yields CDR1 SGHTA and CDR2 FQGNSA. The V segment lost 4 bases and the J segment 4 bases; nucleotides outside the gene matches: 8. The CDR3 runs 15 residues. The CDR3 coding sequence is TGTGCCAGCAGCTCTGGGGGGACAGGGAGATACGAGCAGTACTTC. Protein sequence: CASSSGGTGRYEQYF.

The rearrangement joins TRBV2 to TRBJ1-1; D perhaps matches TRBD1 (5 bases). Germline CDR1 and CDR2: SNHLY and FYNNEI. Trimming removed 5 bases from V and 5 bases from J, with 15 bases in between. The CDR3 extends over 14 amino acids. The CDR3 loop is CASSRDSRRTEAFF. CDR3 DNA: TGTGCCAGCAGTAGGGACTCCAGGCGGACTGAAGCTTTCTTT.